Below are 2 T cell receptor beta chains sequenced from a single sample in a study of cytomegalovirus exposure and HLA in healthy donors. Produced via immunoSEQ multiplex PCR; TCRdb's table is partial and in-frame only. The sample shows 150,000 to 200,000 clones, 86% of them seen only once. Source material: PBMCs. These receptor sequences come from a man aged 25-45 years in good health and CMV-seropositive.

The chain couples TRBV2 to TRBJ2-1; 7 positions match TRBD1. From germline, CDR1 is SNHLY and CDR2 FYNNEI. The J segment lost 1 base and the V segment lost 5 bases, leaving 5 bases of the junction unmatched. The length of the CDR3 is 15 residues. DNA for the CDR3: TGTGCCAGCAGTCCAGGACAGGATTCCTACAATGAGCAGTTCTTC. Its translation: CASSPGQDSYNEQFF.

The chain employs TRBV15 and TRBJ1-1, with no clear D. Between the trimmed V and J ends, which lost 1 base and 4 bases, there was a span of 7 bases. The length of the CDR3 is 13 residues. Germline CDR1 is LNHNV and CDR2 is YYDKDF (reference sequence). Written as DNA, the CDR3 is TGTGCCACCAGCAGAGGGCCGAGCACTGAAGCTTTCTTT. As protein: CATSRGPSTEAFF.